The rows below give T cell receptor beta chains drawn from one sample of a study of cytomegalovirus exposure and HLA in healthy donors. Only in-frame clones appear in the TCRdb table, and some are missing; sequencing was by immunoSEQ multiplex PCR. The record lists fewer than 50,000 clones, of which the ten most abundant hold 8% to 10%. The sample was PBMCs. The source of these receptors is a male donor in good health and CMV-seronegative. Both conserved end residues are part of each CDR3. Fields, in order: CDR3 length, D gene, V gene, J gene, CDR3 DNA, CDR3 protein. A D gene is named only where the DNA matches it firmly.

CDR3 length: 12; D gene: NA; V gene: TRBV10-1; J gene: TRBJ2-7; CDR3 DNA: TGCGCCAGCGGCACTATATCCTACGAGCAGTACTTC; CDR3 protein: CASGTISYEQYF
CDR3 length: 13; D gene: NA; V gene: TRBV27; J gene: TRBJ2-5; CDR3 DNA: TGTGCCAGCGGAATGACAGGATTGGAGACCCAGTACTTC; CDR3 protein: CASGMTGLETQYF
CDR3 length: 13; D gene: NA; V gene: TRBV6-1; J gene: TRBJ2-6; CDR3 DNA: TGTGCCAGCAGTGTGACGGACACAAACGTCCTGACTTTC; CDR3 protein: CASSVTDTNVLTF
CDR3 length: 15; D gene: NA; V gene: TRBV7-2; J gene: TRBJ1-3; CDR3 DNA: TGTGCCAGCAGCTTATATATCAGCTCTGGAAACACCATATATTTT; CDR3 protein: CASSLYISSGNTIYF
CDR3 length: 16; D gene: NA; V gene: TRBV27; J gene: TRBJ1-4; CDR3 DNA: TGTGCCAGCAGTTATTTGAAGGGAAAGGGAGAGGAAAAACTGTTTTTT; CDR3 protein: CASSYLKGKGEEKLFF
CDR3 length: 14; D gene: NA; V gene: TRBV28; J gene: TRBJ2-2; CDR3 DNA: TGTGCCAGCAGTTTTGGACAGAACACCGGGGAGCTGTTTTTT; CDR3 protein: CASSFGQNTGELFF
CDR3 length: 15; D gene: NA; V gene: TRBV5-1; J gene: TRBJ2-1; CDR3 DNA: TGCGCCAGCCACACGGGACTTGGGGGTTTCAATGAGCAGTTCTTC; CDR3 protein: CASHTGLGGFNEQFF
CDR3 length: 15; D gene: NA; V gene: TRBV21-1; J gene: TRBJ1-2; CDR3 DNA: TGTGCCAGCAGCAAGGACAGAGAGACTAACTATGGCTACACCTTC; CDR3 protein: CASSKDRETNYGYTF
CDR3 length: 15; D gene: NA; V gene: TRBV18; J gene: TRBJ1-1; CDR3 DNA: TGTGCCAGCTCACCAGAGCGACTCCTGAACACTGAAGCTTTCTTT; CDR3 protein: CASSPERLLNTEAFF
CDR3 length: 13; D gene: NA; V gene: TRBV5-1; J gene: TRBJ1-4; CDR3 DNA: TGCGCCAGCAGGGGGAGGGTTAATGAAAAACTGTTTTTT; CDR3 protein: CASRGRVNEKLFF
CDR3 length: 16; D gene: NA; V gene: TRBV6-4; J gene: TRBJ2-1; CDR3 DNA: TGTGCCAGCAGTGACTCGATTCTAGTCTCCGTCAATGAGCAGTTCTTC; CDR3 protein: CASSDSILVSVNEQFF
CDR3 length: 17; D gene: NA; V gene: TRBV5-6; J gene: TRBJ1-1; CDR3 DNA: TGTGCCAGCAGCAGCCAAGACAGGTGGAGCATGAACACTGAAGCTTTCTTT; CDR3 protein: CASSSQDRWSMNTEAFF
CDR3 length: 11; D gene: NA; V gene: TRBV30; J gene: TRBJ2-7; CDR3 DNA: TGTGCCTGGGGCAGGACCTACGAGCAGTACTTC; CDR3 protein: CAWGRTYEQYF
CDR3 length: 17; D gene: NA; V gene: TRBV7-6; J gene: TRBJ2-6; CDR3 DNA: TGTGCCAGCAGCTCCCTCCTTAGGAGGCCGGGGGCCAACGTCCTGACTTTC; CDR3 protein: CASSSLLRRPGANVLTF
CDR3 length: 12; D gene: NA; V gene: TRBV12-5; J gene: TRBJ2-5; CDR3 DNA: TGTGCTAGTGGTTCAACAGGGGAGACCCAGTACTTC; CDR3 protein: CASGSTGETQYF
CDR3 length: 14; D gene: NA; V gene: TRBV4-3; J gene: TRBJ2-5; CDR3 DNA: TGCGCCAGCAGCCCTCGACCAGACGGAGGGACCCAGTACTTC; CDR3 protein: CASSPRPDGGTQYF
CDR3 length: 15; D gene: TRBD2; V gene: TRBV6-1; J gene: TRBJ2-3; CDR3 DNA: TGTGCCAGCAGCGCGGGACTAGTGGGAACAGATACGCAGTATTTT; CDR3 protein: CASSAGLVGTDTQYF
CDR3 length: 15; D gene: NA; V gene: TRBV7-3; J gene: TRBJ2-7; CDR3 DNA: TGTGCCAGCAGCTTAGGGTCTAGTGACTCCTACGAGCAGTACTTC; CDR3 protein: CASSLGSSDSYEQYF
CDR3 length: 13; D gene: NA; V gene: TRBV4-3; J gene: TRBJ2-3; CDR3 DNA: TGCGCCAGCAGCCCCCTTCCCACAGATACGCAGTATTTT; CDR3 protein: CASSPLPTDTQYF
CDR3 length: 12; D gene: NA; V gene: TRBV2; J gene: TRBJ2-3; CDR3 DNA: TGTGCCAGCAGTCAGGGTACAGATACGCAGTATTTT; CDR3 protein: CASSQGTDTQYF
CDR3 length: 16; D gene: TRBD1; V gene: TRBV4-1; J gene: TRBJ2-7; CDR3 DNA: TGCGCCAGCAGCTCTGCACCGGGACAGGGGCTGCACGAGCAGTACTTC; CDR3 protein: CASSSAPGQGLHEQYF
CDR3 length: 15; D gene: TRBD2; V gene: TRBV28; J gene: TRBJ2-2; CDR3 DNA: TGTGCCAGCAGTTTTGCGGGAGCTACCACCGGGGAGCTGTTTTTT; CDR3 protein: CASSFAGATTGELFF
CDR3 length: 15; D gene: TRBD1; V gene: TRBV2; J gene: TRBJ1-4; CDR3 DNA: TGTGCCAGCAGGAATGTGCCCCAGGGGGATGAAAAACTGTTTTTT; CDR3 protein: CASRNVPQGDEKLFF
CDR3 length: 15; D gene: NA; V gene: TRBV6-1; J gene: TRBJ1-6; CDR3 DNA: TGTGCCAGCAACGAGGCACTTCGGGATAATTCACCCCTCCACTTT; CDR3 protein: CASNEALRDNSPLHF
CDR3 length: 11; D gene: TRBD1; V gene: TRBV2; J gene: TRBJ2-7; CDR3 DNA: TGTGCCGGGGGACAGGGCTACGAGCAGTACTTC; CDR3 protein: CAGGQGYEQYF
CDR3 length: 16; D gene: TRBD2; V gene: TRBV27; J gene: TRBJ2-1; CDR3 DNA: TGTGCCAGCAGTTCCTTACCGGGACTAGCGGGAGGGCCACAGTTCTTC; CDR3 protein: CASSSLPGLAGGPQFF
CDR3 length: 14; D gene: TRBD2; V gene: TRBV18; J gene: TRBJ2-3; CDR3 DNA: TGTGCCAGCTCCCCGAGGCTAGCGGCAGATACGCAGTATTTT; CDR3 protein: CASSPRLAADTQYF
CDR3 length: 14; D gene: NA; V gene: TRBV9; J gene: TRBJ1-1; CDR3 DNA: TGTGCCAGCAGCGTAGGAGGGCGGAACACTGAAGCTTTCTTT; CDR3 protein: CASSVGGRNTEAFF
CDR3 length: 13; D gene: NA; V gene: TRBV30; J gene: TRBJ1-5; CDR3 DNA: TGTGCCTGGAGTCCGCAGGGAAATCAGCCCCAGCATTTT; CDR3 protein: CAWSPQGNQPQHF
CDR3 length: 15; D gene: TRBD2; V gene: TRBV6-6; J gene: TRBJ2-7; CDR3 DNA: TGTGCCAGCAGTTACGAGGAGGCTAGCGGGTACGAGCAGTACTTC; CDR3 protein: CASSYEEASGYEQYF
CDR3 length: 15; D gene: NA; V gene: TRBV6-1; J gene: TRBJ2-1; CDR3 DNA: TGTGCCAGCAGTGACCCAGGACGGAGGAACAATGAGCAGTTCTTC; CDR3 protein: CASSDPGRRNNEQFF
CDR3 length: 14; D gene: NA; V gene: TRBV30; J gene: TRBJ1-5; CDR3 DNA: TGTGCCTGGGGGGGCAGTCATAGCAATCAGCCCCAGCATTTT; CDR3 protein: CAWGGSHSNQPQHF
CDR3 length: 15; D gene: NA; V gene: TRBV6-6; J gene: TRBJ1-4; CDR3 DNA: TGTGCCAGCAGTTACCGACAGCCAACTAATGAAAAACTGTTTTTT; CDR3 protein: CASSYRQPTNEKLFF
CDR3 length: 17; D gene: TRBD2; V gene: TRBV6-4; J gene: TRBJ2-1; CDR3 DNA: TGTGCCAGCAGTGACTCGACTAGCGGGGACCCCTACAATGAGCAGTTCTTC; CDR3 protein: CASSDSTSGDPYNEQFF
CDR3 length: 16; D gene: TRBD1; V gene: TRBV19; J gene: TRBJ1-2; CDR3 DNA: TGTGCCAGTAGTATAGATGTGGGACAGTTTTCGAGTGGCTACACCTTC; CDR3 protein: CASSIDVGQFSSGYTF
CDR3 length: 14; D gene: TRBD1; V gene: TRBV5-1; J gene: TRBJ1-1; CDR3 DNA: TGCGCCAGCAGCTTGGACAGGGGGAACACTGAAGCTTTCTTT; CDR3 protein: CASSLDRGNTEAFF
CDR3 length: 14; D gene: TRBD1; V gene: TRBV2; J gene: TRBJ2-3; CDR3 DNA: TGTGCCAGTTTGACAGGGGTTGGACAAGATACGCAGTATTTT; CDR3 protein: CASLTGVGQDTQYF
CDR3 length: 18; D gene: NA; V gene: TRBV15; J gene: TRBJ2-6; CDR3 DNA: TGTGCCACCAGCAGCGCTCTGGACAGATACTCTGGGGCCAACGTCCTGACTTTC; CDR3 protein: CATSSALDRYSGANVLTF
CDR3 length: 17; D gene: NA; V gene: TRBV6-1; J gene: TRBJ1-1; CDR3 DNA: TGTGCCAGCAGTGAAGCGGCCGACTACACCGGGAACACTGAAGCTTTCTTT; CDR3 protein: CASSEAADYTGNTEAFF
CDR3 length: 13; D gene: TRBD1; V gene: TRBV12-5; J gene: TRBJ2-7; CDR3 DNA: TGTGCTAGTGGTCGGGACAGGGACTACGAGCAGTACTTC; CDR3 protein: CASGRDRDYEQYF
CDR3 length: 17; D gene: TRBD2; V gene: TRBV27; J gene: TRBJ2-7; CDR3 DNA: TGTGCCAGCAGTGCCCTGTGGGCTAGCGGGAGCGGTTACGAGCAGTACTTC; CDR3 protein: CASSALWASGSGYEQYF
CDR3 length: 13; D gene: NA; V gene: TRBV25-1; J gene: TRBJ1-1; CDR3 DNA: TGTGCCAGCAGTGAACGAAGGGGCACTGAAGCTTTCTTT; CDR3 protein: CASSERRGTEAFF
CDR3 length: 15; D gene: NA; V gene: TRBV27; J gene: TRBJ2-7; CDR3 DNA: TGTGCCAGCAGTTTTATTTTAGGGGGCTCCTACGAGCAGTACTTC; CDR3 protein: CASSFILGGSYEQYF
CDR3 length: 15; D gene: TRBD1; V gene: TRBV5-1; J gene: TRBJ1-2; CDR3 DNA: TGCGCCAGCAGCCCCGGGACAGAGTCATTCTATGGCTACACCTTC; CDR3 protein: CASSPGTESFYGYTF
CDR3 length: 14; D gene: NA; V gene: TRBV7-9; J gene: TRBJ2-1; CDR3 DNA: TGTGCCAGCAGCTTAGTTCCAGGCGAGAATGAGCAGTTCTTC; CDR3 protein: CASSLVPGENEQFF
CDR3 length: 16; D gene: NA; V gene: TRBV5-1; J gene: TRBJ2-3; CDR3 DNA: TGCGCCAGCAGTCTTTTAGCGACGATAGGCACAGATACGCAGTATTTT; CDR3 protein: CASSLLATIGTDTQYF
CDR3 length: 14; D gene: TRBD1; V gene: TRBV6-5; J gene: TRBJ1-2; CDR3 DNA: TGTGCCAGCAGATTCCGGACAGGAGAGGATGGCTACACCTTC; CDR3 protein: CASRFRTGEDGYTF
CDR3 length: 14; D gene: TRBD2; V gene: TRBV2; J gene: TRBJ2-7; CDR3 DNA: TGTGCCAGGTCGGCGGGAGCCCGCGGGGGGGAGCAGTACTTC; CDR3 protein: CARSAGARGGEQYF
CDR3 length: 15; D gene: NA; V gene: TRBV28; J gene: TRBJ1-3; CDR3 DNA: TGTGCCAGCAGTTTAGTGCGTGCCTCTGGAAACACCATATATTTT; CDR3 protein: CASSLVRASGNTIYF
CDR3 length: 15; D gene: TRBD1; V gene: TRBV19; J gene: TRBJ2-1; CDR3 DNA: TGTGCCAGTAGTACCATTAGGACAGGGGAAAATGAGCAGTTCTTC; CDR3 protein: CASSTIRTGENEQFF
CDR3 length: 13; D gene: TRBD1; V gene: TRBV30; J gene: TRBJ2-4; CDR3 DNA: TGTGCCGGAACGACAGGGGGCAAAAACATTCAGTACTTC; CDR3 protein: CAGTTGGKNIQYF